Sequencing of this T cell receptor (beta chain) was carried out in a study of shared clonotypes between healthy human individuals (dated by TCRdb to about 2020). Regarding the complete study: The cohort comprised a couple of women and a few men aged 18 to 49 years. Per donor, three plates each were used for CD4 naive and CD4 memory, two for CD8 naive, and one for CD8 memory. To estimate repertoire size and how much clonotype sharing occurs between individuals, the study deeply sequenced the blood TCR repertoires of about five healthy adults. Different laboratories and diverse techniques were used to prepare libraries and sequence TCR repertoires, to increase sequencing depth and limit assay-specific biases. Each donor's leukapheresis produced roughly between roughly 0.85 and 9.5 billion PBMCs. Beyond this particular receptor, the publication reports: Rarefaction of sorted-subset datasets indicated incomplete sequencing despite the large sequencing depth. Sampling was restricted to blood, and TCR repertoires in tissue are likely to differ from TCR repertoires in blood. Because the study included a small number of donors, the genetic and exposure-history diversity represented was limited. Higher generation probabilities were observed for clonotypes shared by all four sorted-subset donors than for non-shared clonotypes. When several donors were compared, the shared fraction of clonotypes was around 4.6% for naive CD4, around 4% for naive CD8, more than 2% for memory CD4, and 0.35% to 0.4% for memory CD8. Estimated clonotype richness was generally larger for naive than for memory subsets. Pairwise subsampling indicated that sequencing depth was expected to affect the degree of clonotype sharing among donors.

V sheds 6 bases and J sheds 6 bases, leaving 12 bases between their ends. From cysteine to phenylalanine, the CDR3 is 14 amino acids long. The DNA shown is the 42-base CDR3, in frame from base 1. CDR1 is given as LNHDA and CDR2 as SQIVND, both from the germline V gene (reference sequence). Concerning this clone itself: It lacks a known antigen. Qualities for individual bases were not recorded, and no much larger clone is one base off.

The donors were healthy, HIV-negative adults with no recently reported acute infections or vaccinations. All donors were Caucasian adults living in Nashville, Tennessee, USA. CD4+ T cells were enriched by magnetic negative selection, after which naive cells were positively selected on CD45RA and the negative fraction was taken as the memory subset. Blood was collected by leukapheresis, and PBMCs were isolated by Ficoll-Histopaque density gradient centrifugation and then cryopreserved in liquid nitrogen vapor phase. Analytical flow cytometry was used to check the purity and quantity of every magnetically sorted T cell population. Each sorted fraction had its genomic DNA isolated and then quantified by UV absorbance on a Nanodrop 2000c. Using the deep immunoSEQ assay, multiplex PCR amplified TCR CDR3 regions from genomic DNA. For each cell subset, the extracted genomic DNA was distributed evenly across all wells of several immunoSEQ 96-well plates, and each plate served as one replicate. For sorted subsets, each replicate PCR was loaded with approximately 200 ng genomic DNA, equivalent to about 30,000 T cell genomes. The purified libraries were quantified using a Qubit 3.0 fluorometer, sized with a Bioanalyzer 2100, and then quantified again using the KAPA Library Quantification kit. Every immunoSEQ 96-well plate was sequenced on a dedicated single-read 150-cycle Illumina NextSeq 550 flow cell. The paper's data handling went like this. Because only junctional sequences without quality scores were contained in the immunoSEQ output, filtering matching that applied to full-length reads could not be performed. To assign V/J genes and CDR3, sequences were annotated against IMGT germline references using PyIR, a Python wrapper for IgBLAST v1.9. Any read was removed if the V/J assignment was weak (E-value above 1e-6), the CDR3 was missing, or the read contained stop codons, out-of-frame junctions, or ambiguous translated residues. V3J clonotypes were defined as sequences sharing the same inferred V gene, J gene, and CDR3 amino acid sequence. To compute the percentage overlap between repertoires, the number of shared unique clonotypes was divided by the size of the smaller repertoire. Richness of each repertoire was evaluated using RTK rarefaction, the Chao1 estimator, and Recon v2.1 estimates of unobserved clonotypes. For all TCRbeta clonotypes obtained by the gDNA method from four donors, generation probabilities were computed with OLGA. TCRdb's version of the immuneACCESS table is confined to in-frame rearrangements and falls short of the full clone set. An unresolved V gene accounts for under half of the shortfall where checked; the remainder is of unknown origin. V and J calls and clone size are those listed in that table; D and trimming were worked out from the DNA. The sample data list some 2,000,000 clones, and 90% to 97% of these were observed just once. The top ten constitute around 0.13% of the sample.

This sequence uses TRBV19 and TRBJ1-6; the D gene assignment is ambiguous. Specimen: naive CD4+ T cells sorted from blood. The cell subset or site label, as the study defines it: CD45RA+ positively selected. This clonotype originated in a man younger than 35 in good health. The CDR3 protein sequence reads: CASSLPGSNSPLHF. The nucleotide sequence reads TGTGCCAGTAGCCTCCCAGGAAGTAATTCACCCCTCCACTTT. Full variable domain (CDR3 extended with the reference TRBV19 and TRBJ1-6 proteins): DGGITQSPKYLFRKEGQNVTLSCEQNLNHDAMYWYRQDPGQGLRLIYYSQIVNDFQKGDIAEGYSVSREKKESFPLTVTSAQKNPTAFYLCASSLPGSNSPLHFGNGTRLTVT.